The entry that follows covers one TCR beta chain sequence. The sample contains more than one DNA sequence encoding this CDR3. Assay used: immunoSEQ multiplex PCR; TCRdb lists only in-frame clones, some missing. The data hold about 6,000 clones, with approximately 82% observed a single time. This specimen belongs to a study of tumor-infiltrating lymphocytes in localized non-small cell lung cancer. Study-level background: The cohort mixed smokers and never-smokers, several histologies, and some post-neoadjuvant-chemotherapy samples.

This receptor was obtained from a human donor with non-small cell lung cancer. The material sequenced was lung tumor tissue.

This CDR3 is CASRRTGRNQPQHF. The CDR3, as DNA: TGTGCCAGCAGGCGGACAGGCCGCAATCAGCCCCAGCATTTT. V gene TRBV6-5 combines with J gene TRBJ1-5; 7 bases map to TRBD1. The CDR3 runs to 14 residues. Looked up from germline, CDR1 is MNHEY and CDR2 is SVGAGI. With V trimmed by 6 bases and J by 2 bases, 4 bases remained unmatched.